What follows are 11 T cell receptor beta chains derived from one specimen sequenced in a study of cytomegalovirus exposure and HLA in healthy donors. Amplification used 60 Vbeta primers and 13 Jbeta primers. This table comes from immunoSEQ multiplex PCR, and its TCRdb copy is limited to in-frame clones, with some not included. The profile shows approximately 93,000 clones, about 81% of them singletons. The specimen sequenced was PBMCs. All receptors derive from a woman in her 40s in good health and CMV-seronegative.

In DNA form, the CDR3 reads TGCGCCAGCAGCTTGAACGCAGGCTACTCGGAGACCCAGTACTTC. This translates into CASSLNAGYSETQYF. This rearrangement joins TRBV5-1 to TRBJ2-5; D is unclear. From germline, CDR1 is SGHRS and CDR2 YFSETQ. V lost 1 base to trimming and J lost 5 bases, with 15 bases between them. This CDR3 region has 15 residues.

The J gene is TRBJ2-7, the V gene TRBV27, with 7 bases identical to TRBD2. After removal of 2 bases from V and 9 bases from J, the junction contained 13 bases not matched to a gene. This CDR3 spans 15 amino acids. Germline lookup yields CDR1 MNHEY and CDR2 SMNVEV (reference sequence). This chain's CDR3 is CASSLGGRLPTRQYF. CDR3 DNA sequence: TGTGCCAGCAGTTTAGGCGGGAGACTTCCTACGAGGCAGTACTTC.

CDR3 sequence reads: CASRSLTGITEAFF. The CDR3 region has the DNA TGTGCCAGCAGATCCCTTACAGGGATAACTGAAGCTTTCTTT. The rearrangement links TRBV28 to TRBJ1-1, with a possible D match to TRBD1 (6 bases). The germline V gene has CDR1 MDHEN and CDR2 SYDVKM. This CDR3 has 14 amino acids. V was shortened by 6 bases and J by 5 bases, with 16 bases between the two germline ends.

V and J are TRBV11-1 and TRBJ2-5, with 8 positions matching TRBD2. The J call may be wrong; the DNA end is better matched by TRBJ2-7. Germline V lookup: CDR1 SGHAT, CDR2 FQDESV (reference sequence). The CDR3 is 13 amino acids. This CDR3 is CASSLHGLAEQYF. The CDR3 DNA reads TGTGCCAGCAGCCTCCACGGACTAGCCGAGCAGTACTTC.

The chain uses TRBV5-6 and TRBJ2-1; TRBD1 aligns across 7 bases. V shed 0 bases, J shed 4 bases, and the junction held 4 bases outside the gene matches. Germline V lookup: CDR1 SGHDT, CDR2 YYEEEE. There are 15 residues in the CDR3. The chain's CDR3 is CASSLVGQIYNEQFF. CDR3 nucleotides: TGTGCCAGCAGCTTGGTGGGACAGATTTACAATGAGCAGTTCTTC.

The chain has TRBV25-1 and TRBJ2-3, with 12 positions matching TRBD2. This CDR3 region has 17 residues. Germline loops: CDR1 MGHDK, CDR2 SYGVNS. J was trimmed by 4 bases and V by 1 base; bases with no gene match: 6. CDR3 loop: CASSEWVLAGGPDTQYF. The CDR3 DNA reads TGTGCCAGCAGTGAATGGGTCCTAGCGGGAGGGCCAGATACGCAGTATTTT.

The V gene is TRBV5-1, the J gene TRBJ1-4, with D possibly being TRBD1 (6 bases). Germline lookup yields CDR1 SGHRS and CDR2 YFSETQ. V shed 0 bases and J shed 3 bases, with 15 bases lying between them. This CDR3 has 17 residues. CDR3 DNA sequence: TGCGCCAGCAGCTTGGCCGCCAGGGGAGATGCTAATGAAAAACTGTTTTTT. Amino acids: CASSLAARGDANEKLFF.

The V gene is TRBV19, the J gene TRBJ2-3; TRBD2 agrees at 8 bases. V lost 9 bases, J lost 0 bases, and 8 bases stayed unmatched. This CDR3 is built from 15 residues. Germline assignment: CDR1 LNHDA and CDR2 SQIVND (reference sequence). Here the CDR3 DNA reads TGTGCCAGCTCCCCCGGGAGGGCCAGCACAGATACGCAGTATTTT. Its translation is CASSPGRASTDTQYF.

This clone came up a few times. This sequence joins TRBV5-1 and TRBJ2-2; tentative D call: TRBD2 (6 bases). The V gene lost 5 bases and the J gene lost 1 base, with 12 bases spanning the gap. The CDR3 runs to 15 residues. From germline, CDR1 is SGHRS and CDR2 YFSETQ. The CDR3 is CASRSGGGNTGELFF. The CDR3 DNA sequence: TGCGCCAGCAGGTCCGGGGGAGGGAACACCGGGGAGCTGTTTTTT.

The V call is TRBV28, the J call TRBJ2-2; 11 positions agree with TRBD1. The CDR3 has 17 residues. Per the germline V gene, CDR1 is MDHEN and CDR2 is SYDVKM. The V segment lost 5 bases and the J segment 8 bases; nucleotides outside the gene matches: 13. The CDR3 protein is CASSPIGQGALGGELFF. DNA for the CDR3: TGTGCCAGCAGTCCGATCGGACAGGGGGCTTTGGGGGGGGAGCTGTTTTTT. The full variable domain, in which reference TRBV28 and TRBJ2-2 provide the parts outside the CDR3, is DVKVTQSSRYLVKRTGEKVFLECVQDMDHENMFWYRQDPGLGLRLIYFSYDVKMKEKGDIPEGYSVSREKKERFSLILESASTNQTSMYLCASSPIGQGALGGELFFGEGSRLTVL.

This chain joins TRBV12-5 and TRBJ1-5; D gene ambiguous. Germline V gives CDR1 LGHNT, CDR2 FRNRAP. V gave up 7 bases and J gave up 3 bases, with 13 bases separating them. This CDR3 is 14 amino acids long. The CDR3 here is CASAPGVNNQPQHF. The CDR3, as DNA: TGTGCTAGTGCCCCCGGAGTGAACAATCAGCCCCAGCATTTT.